The next 22 T cell receptor beta chains were all read from a single sample in a study of blood T cells in healthy people across ages. The second PCR ran about 6 to 12 cycles with a sample-barcoded 5' primer and J-beta primers. One entry per CDR3 protein, called by TCRdb with MiXCR from the 5' RACE reads. The top ten hold about 4% of the sample, which has 1.5 million to 1.8 million distinct CDR3 sequences, approximately 43% seen once. The source material was blood. These receptors were obtained from a woman aged 18-29 years in good health.

CDR3 residues: CASSRGFTYEQYF. The CDR3 coding sequence is TGTGCCAGCTCAAGAGGGTTTACCTACGAGCAGTACTTC. The rearrangement uses TRBV18 and TRBJ2-7; weak D call: TRBD2 (5 bases). In germline, CDR1 is KGHSH, CDR2 LQKENI. The CDR3 is 13 amino acids. Trimming pared 5 bases from V and 2 bases from J, leaving 10 bases between.

This clonotype was detected a few times. The CDR3 DNA is TGTGCCAGCAGTGATGACTTAAACACTGAAGCTTTCTTT. It translates to CASSDDLNTEAFF. The chain combines TRBV27 with TRBJ1-1; D remains unclear. In germline, CDR1 is MNHEY, CDR2 SMNVEV (reference sequence). The CDR3 consists of 13 residues. V gave up 5 bases and J gave up 2 bases, with 9 bases separating them.

The gene calls are TRBV20-1 and TRBJ2-5, with TRBD2 identical over 7 bases. The J call is uncertain, as TRBJ2-7 better fits the DNA end. CDR3 length equals 13 residues. Germline V lookup: CDR1 DFQATT, CDR2 SNEGSKA (reference sequence). The CDR3 is CSASAGTNYEQYF. The CDR3 DNA is TGCAGTGCTAGTGCCGGGACTAACTACGAGCAGTACTTC.

This chain connects TRBV21-1 to TRBJ1-2. TRBV21-1 is a pseudogene locus. The CDR3 length is 15 residues. The CDR3 bases are TGTGCCAGCAGCAAAGAGTTTGAACGGAACTATGGCTACACCTTC. Translated, it gives CASSKEFERNYGYTF.

The J gene is TRBJ1-4, the V gene TRBV6-5, with D possibly matching TRBD1 (5 bases). The CDR3 consists of 11 residues. V shed 2 bases and J shed 15 bases, with 10 bases lying between them. Germline V gives CDR1 MNHEY, CDR2 SVGAGI. The CDR3 DNA sequence: TGTGCCAGCAGTTACGGGGCGCAGTTGTTTTTT. Translation gives CASSYGAQLFF.

The chain has TRBV20-1 and TRBJ2-4, with D uncertain. The closer fit of TRBJ2-7 to the DNA end suggests the J call may be wrong. The CDR3 sequence is 14 residues long. Germline loops: CDR1 DFQATT, CDR2 SNEGSKA (reference sequence). The CDR3 nucleotides read TGCAGTGCTAGAGGCCGTCTCGCCAACTACGAGCAGTACTTC. Its translation: CSARGRLANYEQYF.

The CDR3 loop is CASSLDSNTQYF. In nucleotides, the CDR3 is TGTGCCAGCAGCCTTGACAGCAATACGCAGTATTTT. This chain joins TRBV7-2 and TRBJ2-3; TRBD1 might be the D (5 bases). CDR3 length equals 12 residues. CDR1 and CDR2 from the germline V gene are SGHTA and FQGNSA. V gave up 5 bases and J gave up 7 bases, with 10 bases separating them. Variable domain in full (rest from reference TRBV7-2 and TRBJ2-3): GAGVSQSPSNKVTEKGKDVELRCDPISGHTALYWYRQSLGQGLEFLIYFQGNSAPDKSGLPSDRFSAERTGGSVSTLTIQRTQQEDSAVYLCASSLDSNTQYFGPGTRLTVL.

For this clonotype: The junction differs from germline at one of its ends, possibly a read error. The genes are TRBV27 and TRBJ2-6; TRBD1 aligns across 9 bases. Germline CDR1 is MNHEY and CDR2 is SMNVEV (reference sequence). The length of the CDR3 is 14 residues. The CDR3 loop reads CASSSTGGADVLTF. The CDR3 DNA reads as TGTGCCAGCAGTTCGACAGGGGGGGCCGACGTCCTGACTTTC.

The chain employs TRBV12-3 or TRBV12-4 and TRBJ2-7, with D possibly being TRBD1 (6 bases). V was trimmed by 7 bases and J by 0 bases, leaving 13 bases between them. This CDR3 is 14 amino acids long. The CDR3 DNA reads as TGTGCCAGCACTCACCAGGGGAGCTCCTACGAGCAGTACTTC. Amino acid sequence: CASTHQGSSYEQYF.

The chain carries TRBV20-1 and TRBJ1-4; D ambiguous. Trimming stripped 3 bases from V and 0 bases from J, with 8 bases between. The CDR3 runs to 14 residues. Germline V gene lookup returns CDR1 DFQATT and CDR2 SNEGSKA (reference sequence). The CDR3 is CSASSDTTNEKLFF. CDR3 nucleotides: TGCAGTGCTAGTTCCGACACAACTAATGAAAAACTGTTTTTT.

This clonotype appeared a few times. This sequence joins TRBV10-3 and TRBJ2-7, with a possible D match to TRBD2 (5 bases). V gave up 3 bases and J gave up 2 bases, with 17 bases separating them. The CDR3 is 16 residues long. Looked up from germline, CDR1 is ENHRY and CDR2 is SYGVKD. CDR3 sequence: CAISDSGRTATYEQYF. CDR3 coding DNA: TGTGCCATCAGTGACTCGGGAAGGACGGCGACCTACGAGCAGTACTTC.

The sample holds a few counts of this clonotype. V usage is TRBV7-2 and J usage is TRBJ1-2, with D possibly being TRBD1 (6 bases). Between the trimmed V and J ends, which lost 3 bases and 7 bases, there was a span of 18 bases. The CDR3 loop spans 15 amino acids. Looked up from germline, CDR1 is SGHTA and CDR2 is FQGNSA. This chain's CDR3 is CASSFAAGAGRGYTF. CDR3 sequence (DNA): TGTGCCAGCAGCTTCGCAGCAGGGGCCGGTCGTGGCTACACCTTC.

J is TRBJ1-2 and V is TRBV20-1; D remains ambiguous. Germline CDR1 and CDR2: DFQATT and SNEGSKA (reference sequence). The CDR3 is 13 amino acids. The CDR3: CRPWAKVDYGYTF. DNA of the CDR3: TGCAGGCCTTGGGCAAAAGTTGACTATGGCTACACCTTC.

As regards this clonotype: A read error may produce the germline difference seen at one junction end. J is TRBJ2-1 and V is TRBV28, with D perhaps TRBD2 (6 bases). This CDR3 comprises 15 residues. The V gene's germline CDR1 is MDHEN and CDR2 SYDVKM. The CDR3 sequence is CASSLHLASFNEQFF. CDR3 coding DNA: TGTGCCAGCAGTTTACATCTAGCGTCCTTCAATGAGCAGTTCTTC.

V is TRBV27 and J is TRBJ2-7, with D possibly matching TRBD1 (6 bases). Trimming removed 6 bases at V and 3 bases at J, with 12 bases between. CDR3 length: 13 residues. CDR1 and CDR2 (germline): MNHEY, SMNVEV (reference sequence). CDR3 nucleotides: TGTGCCAGCAGACGAAGGGGGTACTACGAGCAGTACTTC. Its translation: CASRRRGYYEQYF.

This clonotype showed up just a few times. The gene calls are TRBV3-1 and TRBJ2-7, with TRBD1 as a possible D gene (5 bases). The CDR3 is made up of 12 amino acids. Deletions cut 4 bases from V and 5 bases from J, with 9 bases between. Germline-derived CDR1 and CDR2 are LGHDT and YNNKEL (reference sequence). The CDR3 coding sequence is TGTGCCAGCAGCCGTACCAGGGACGAGCAGTACTTC. This gives the protein CASSRTRDEQYF.

The gene calls are TRBV18 and TRBJ2-1, with 9 bases fitting TRBD2. Trimming cost V 2 bases and J 10 bases; bases outside gene matches: 12. The CDR3 contains 16 residues. In germline, CDR1 is KGHSH, CDR2 LQKENI. The CDR3 sequence: CASSPGLAGTKGEQFF. The CDR3 DNA reads TGTGCCAGCTCACCAGGGCTAGCGGGGACAAAGGGGGAGCAGTTCTTC.

The rearrangement joins TRBV7-2 to TRBJ2-1; D unresolved. Trimming took 5 bases from V and 8 from J, leaving 10 bases between them. Germline CDR1 reads SGHTA; CDR2 reads FQGNSA. This CDR3 has 12 residues. The CDR3 sequence is CASSPYGDEQFF. CDR3 in DNA: TGTGCCAGCAGCCCCTACGGCGATGAGCAGTTCTTC.

This clonotype was observed a handful of times. The gene calls are TRBV27 and TRBJ1-2; the D gene is possibly TRBD1 (5 bases). CDR3 length equals 13 residues. The germline V gene encodes CDR1 MNHEY and CDR2 SMNVEV (reference sequence). The V end was cut by 2 bases, the J end by 7 bases, with 11 bases between. The CDR3 sequence: CASSLLGGSGYTF. The CDR3 DNA follows: TGTGCCAGCAGTTTACTTGGGGGGTCTGGCTACACCTTC.

This clonotype was seen more than once but under ten times. The rearrangement uses TRBV12-5 and TRBJ2-1; 8 bases align to TRBD2. Losses at the gene ends were 1 base for V and 6 bases for J; bases not matched to a gene: 17. This CDR3 has 19 amino acids. Germline CDR1 LGHNT, CDR2 FRNRAP. In DNA form, the CDR3 reads TGTGCTAGTGGTTTGGGGGTAGCGGGGCAGGGACTACAAGGCAATGAGCAGTTCTTC. Its translation is CASGLGVAGQGLQGNEQFF.

Written as DNA, the CDR3 is TGTGCCAGCAGCTTAAGGACTAGCGGGCTCACAGATACGCAGTATTTT. It specifies CASSLRTSGLTDTQYF. J is TRBJ2-3 and V is TRBV11-1; 11 nucleotides line up with TRBD2. Germline lookup yields CDR1 SGHAT and CDR2 FQDESV (reference sequence). The CDR3 contains 16 residues. Unmatched junction bases numbered 3, after V lost 2 bases and J lost 2 bases.

This chain links TRBV29-1 with TRBJ1-1; a possible D gene is TRBD1 (5 bases). Germline V lookup: CDR1 SQVTM, CDR2 ANQGSEA. V lost 7 bases, J lost 0 bases, and 12 bases lay in between. The CDR3 consists of 13 residues. The CDR3 sequence is CSAEGRVNTEAFF. As DNA, the CDR3 is TGCAGCGCTGAGGGACGAGTGAACACTGAAGCTTTCTTT.